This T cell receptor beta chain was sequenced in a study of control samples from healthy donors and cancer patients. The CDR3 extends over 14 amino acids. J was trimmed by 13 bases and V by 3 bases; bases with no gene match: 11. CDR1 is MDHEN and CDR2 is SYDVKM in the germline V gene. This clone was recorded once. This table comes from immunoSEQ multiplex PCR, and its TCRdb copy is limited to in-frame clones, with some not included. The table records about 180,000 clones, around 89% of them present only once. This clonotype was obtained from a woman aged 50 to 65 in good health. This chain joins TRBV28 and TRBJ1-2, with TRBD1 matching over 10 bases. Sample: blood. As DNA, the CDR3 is TGTGCCAGCAGTTTCTCAGGGGGACAGGGGACCGGCACCTTC. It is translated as CASSFSGGQGTGTF.